This T cell receptor (beta chain) was profiled in a study of blood T cell repertoires in COVID-19. Study overall: The United States, Italy and Spain supplied acute and convalescent COVID-19 samples.

Data came from immunoSEQ multiplex PCR; TCRdb stores just in-frame clones and leaves some out. Of some 50,000 clones in the sample, approximately 88% are singletons; the top ten hold roughly three fifths. The CDR3 runs to 16 residues. The germline V gene has CDR1 MNHEY and CDR2 SMNVEV (reference sequence). The ends were cut back, 0 bases at V and 1 base at J, with 11 bases in the middle. This clone was seen a handful of times. V and J are TRBV27 and TRBJ2-3, with TRBD2 as a possible D gene (6 bases). This clonotype originated in a man between 65 and 85 years old with acute or convalescent COVID-19. The sequencing input was peripheral blood. The CDR3 sequence: CASSLSGGVGTDTQYF. The CDR3 coding sequence is TGTGCCAGCAGTTTATCGGGCGGGGTCGGCACAGATACGCAGTATTTT.